The 23 T cell receptor beta chains listed next were all sequenced from one sample in a study of OX40 agonist ivuxolimab in advanced cancers. Profiling relied on immunoSEQ multiplex PCR, and the TCRdb table lists in-frame clones only, not all of them. Found here are 70,000 to 85,000 clones, around 82% of them singletons; the top ten hold around 2.1%. The source was CD4+ or CD8+ T cells sorted from blood, collected in a trial of the OX40 agonist ivuxolimab. The source is an adult with an advanced solid tumor such as melanoma, head and neck, liver or kidney cancer.

The sample holds a few counts of this clone. This rearrangement joins TRBV2 to TRBJ1-1; 8 nucleotides match TRBD1. The CDR3 extends over 12 amino acids. Germline V lookup: CDR1 SNHLY, CDR2 FYNNEI. J was trimmed by 7 bases and V by 4 bases; bases with no gene match: 2. The CDR3 spells CASSVQGGEAFF. In DNA, the CDR3 is TGTGCCAGCAGTGTACAGGGGGGTGAAGCTTTCTTT.

The gene calls are TRBV28 and TRBJ1-2; D perhaps matches TRBD1 (5 bases). Germline V CDR1 and CDR2: MDHEN, SYDVKM. V lost 10 bases and J 8 bases, leaving 29 bases between the germline ends. CDR3 length equals 16 residues. CDR3 DNA: TGTGCCACCCTTCTACGACCAGACAGTGGGGCTTACGGCTACACCTTC. Amino acid sequence: CATLLRPDSGAYGYTF.

The chain has TRBV7-2 and TRBJ1-2, with D possibly TRBD1 on 6 matching bases. This CDR3 is built from 14 residues. V lost 5 bases and J 6 bases, leaving 16 bases between the germline ends. From germline, CDR1 is SGHTA and CDR2 FQGNSA. CDR3 protein: CASSPRGGIDGYTF. For the CDR3, the DNA is TGTGCCAGCAGCCCAAGGGGGGGGATCGATGGCTACACCTTC.

CDR3 DNA sequence: TGTGCCAGCACAGGTAGCTCCTACGAGCAGTACTTC. It is translated as CASTGSSYEQYF. The chain uses TRBV7-9 and TRBJ2-7; D remains unclear. CDR1 is SEHNR, CDR2 FQNEAQ, per germline (reference sequence). The CDR3 loop spans 12 amino acids. V was clipped by 7 bases and J by 0 bases, with 7 bases between them.

This clone was observed a handful of times. The chain couples TRBV6-4 to TRBJ1-2; 12 bases line up with TRBD1. V was pared by 6 bases and J by 4 bases, with 6 bases of the junction left unmatched. The CDR3 is 15 amino acids. Germline loops: CDR1 MRHNA, CDR2 SNTAGT. The DNA of the CDR3 is TGTGCCAGCAGCCTCGGGACAGGGGGCACCTATGGCTACACCTTC. Its protein product is CASSLGTGGTYGYTF.

The chain carries TRBV28 and TRBJ1-2; 8 nucleotides match TRBD1. Germline CDR1 MDHEN, CDR2 SYDVKM. This CDR3 comprises 15 residues. The J segment lost 8 bases and the V segment lost 3 bases, leaving 11 bases of the junction unmatched. This CDR3 is CASSFTLRTGNGYTF. The CDR3 DNA is TGTGCCAGCAGTTTTACCCTTCGGACAGGGAACGGCTACACCTTC.

V gene TRBV6-4 combines with J gene TRBJ2-3; D is undetermined. With 9 bases removed from V and 2 bases from J, the gap between germline ends came to 15 bases. The CDR3 has 14 residues. CDR1 is MRHNA, CDR2 SNTAGT, per germline. Written as DNA, the CDR3 is TGTGCCAGTAGGCGGATGGCGGACACAGATACGCAGTATTTT. Its translation is CASRRMADTDTQYF.

The rearrangement links TRBV27 to TRBJ1-5; the match to TRBD1 covers 7 bases. This CDR3 is built from 14 residues. Germline lookup yields CDR1 MNHEY and CDR2 SMNVEV (reference sequence). J lost 9 bases, V lost 4 bases, and 9 bases had no gene match. The DNA for the CDR3 is TGTGCCAGCAGTTATCGGCAGGGGGGATGGCCCCAGCATTTT. Protein product: CASSYRQGGWPQHF.

This chain joins TRBV7-2 and TRBJ2-2, with 9 bases that match TRBD2. V shed 1 base and J 1 base; nucleotides not matched to a gene: 1. This CDR3 spans 16 amino acids. Looked up from germline, CDR1 is SGHTA and CDR2 is FQGNSA. The CDR3 region is CASSLVSGRNTGELFF. The DNA for the CDR3 is TGTGCCAGCAGCTTAGTTAGCGGGAGGAACACCGGGGAGCTGTTTTTT.

CDR3 bases: TGCGCCAGCAGCCGCTCCGGGACAGGGGGAGTTAATGAGCAGTTCTTC. Translated, it gives CASSRSGTGGVNEQFF. The chain recombines TRBV4-1 with TRBJ2-1; 11 bases align to TRBD1. Trimming cost V 4 bases and J 7 bases; bases outside gene matches: 9. Germline CDR1 and CDR2: MGHRA and YSYEKL. This CDR3 is built from 16 residues.

The rearrangement uses TRBV21-1 and TRBJ2-1; the table's D call, TRBD2, has no DNA check behind it. TRBV21-1 represents a pseudogene. The CDR3 has 22 amino acids. The CDR3 DNA follows: TGTGCCAGCAGCAAAACCTTCTCTCGCGCGCTAGCGGGAGGTGTCTCCTACAATGAGCAGTTCTTC. This gives the protein CASSKTFSRALAGGVSYNEQFF.

V and J are TRBV19 and TRBJ2-3; TRBD2 matches 7 bases. J was trimmed by 1 base and V by 6 bases; bases with no gene match: 7. Germline V lookup: CDR1 LNHDA, CDR2 SQIVND (reference sequence). There are 15 residues in the CDR3. In nucleotides, the CDR3 is TGTGCCAGTAGAGTTGGCGGGAGCGGCACAGATACGCAGTATTTT. It translates to CASRVGGSGTDTQYF.

The chain couples TRBV25-1 to TRBJ2-1; 10 nucleotides align to TRBD2. Germline V gene lookup returns CDR1 MGHDK and CDR2 SYGVNS. The trim removed 8 bases at V and 5 bases at J, leaving 6 bases unmatched. The CDR3 runs 14 residues. The DNA for the CDR3 is TGTGCCAGCCAAGCGGGGGGGCAGGACAATGAGCAGTTCTTC. It is translated as CASQAGGQDNEQFF.

The rearrangement uses TRBV7-2 and TRBJ1-4, with D hard to call. The CDR3 runs 15 residues. The V end lost 1 base, the J end lost 7 bases, and 13 bases lay between the germline ends. CDR1 SGHTA and CDR2 FQGNSA come from the germline V gene. CDR3 in DNA: TGTGCCAGCAGCTTAGATTCTGGTTCGTCTGAAAAACTGTTTTTT. Amino acids: CASSLDSGSSEKLFF.

The V gene is TRBV19, the J gene TRBJ2-2; TRBD2 is a possible D gene (5 bases). This CDR3 spans 15 amino acids. The V gene's germline CDR1 is LNHDA and CDR2 SQIVND (reference sequence). Trimming removed 3 bases from V and 7 bases from J, with 15 bases in between. CDR3 sequence (DNA): TGTGCCAGTAGTATTGAGGGTATGAGCCACGGGGAGCTGTTTTTT. It specifies CASSIEGMSHGELFF.

This clone was seen only a few times. The V gene is TRBV28, the J gene TRBJ1-1, with a weak D call TRBD1 (5 bases). V shed 4 bases and J shed 4 bases, with 16 bases lying between them. In germline, CDR1 is MDHEN, CDR2 SYDVKM. The CDR3 runs to 15 residues. CDR3 sequence reads: CASSYSRGVGTEAFF. The CDR3 DNA reads as TGTGCCAGCAGTTACTCTCGGGGCGTCGGCACTGAAGCTTTCTTT.

The rearrangement joins TRBV7-2 to TRBJ2-4; perhaps TRBD2 as D (7 bases). V gave up 3 bases and J gave up 4 bases, with 13 bases separating them. Germline assignment: CDR1 SGHTA and CDR2 FQGNSA. The length of the CDR3 is 15 residues. The CDR3: CASSFAGGQKNIQYF. The DNA of the CDR3 is TGTGCCAGCAGCTTTGCCGGGGGGCAGAAAAACATTCAGTACTTC.

J is TRBJ2-4 and V is TRBV5-4; D perhaps matches TRBD2 (7 bases). This CDR3 region has 16 residues. Trimming left V 4 bases short and J 1 base short, with 15 bases between. Germline CDR1 and CDR2: SGHNT and YYREEE (reference sequence). The CDR3 nucleotides read TGTGCCAGCAGCCCTAGGGGGGGCGAGGCCAAAAACATTCAGTACTTC. This translates into CASSPRGGEAKNIQYF.

The chain carries TRBV29-1 and TRBJ1-1; D not certain. Germline CDR1 and CDR2: SQVTM and ANQGSEA. Trimming cost V 6 bases and J 2 bases, with 10 bases left between them. This CDR3 is 12 amino acids long. CDR3 amino acids: CSVARVNTEAFF. Here the CDR3 DNA reads TGCAGCGTAGCGCGGGTAAACACTGAAGCTTTCTTT.

The rearrangement links TRBV5-6 to TRBJ1-6; unclear D gene. This CDR3 has 16 amino acids. The germline V gene encodes CDR1 SGHDT and CDR2 YYEEEE. V was cut by 2 bases and J by 5 bases, with 14 bases left in between. CDR3 nucleotide sequence: TGTGCCAGCAGCTTATATGGGTTAAGGGATAATTCACCCCTCCACTTT. It is translated as CASSLYGLRDNSPLHF.

The chain uses TRBV30 and TRBJ2-5; D gene unclear. The CDR3 is 13 residues long. Trimming left V 3 bases short and J 5 bases short, with 13 bases between. The V gene's germline CDR1 is GTSNPN and CDR2 SVGIG (reference sequence). CDR3 in amino acids: CAWRAESWETQYF. In DNA form, the CDR3 reads TGTGCCTGGAGGGCTGAATCTTGGGAGACCCAGTACTTC.

The J gene is TRBJ1-1, the V gene TRBV18; D uncertain. The CDR3 spans 13 residues. Per the germline V gene, CDR1 is KGHSH and CDR2 is LQKENI. The ends were cut back, 5 bases at V and 0 bases at J, with 7 bases in the middle. The CDR3, as DNA: TGTGCCAGCTCAGGCGCAATGAACACTGAAGCTTTCTTT. Translation gives CASSGAMNTEAFF.

The chain has TRBV30 and TRBJ2-7; D not certain. The germline V and J ends were trimmed by 2 bases and 2 bases, with 13 bases remaining between them. The germline V gene has CDR1 GTSNPN and CDR2 SVGIG (reference sequence). This CDR3 spans 14 amino acids. The DNA of the CDR3 is TGTGCCTGGAGTATTCCACGAGCCCCCTACGAGCAGTACTTC. Its protein is CAWSIPRAPYEQYF.